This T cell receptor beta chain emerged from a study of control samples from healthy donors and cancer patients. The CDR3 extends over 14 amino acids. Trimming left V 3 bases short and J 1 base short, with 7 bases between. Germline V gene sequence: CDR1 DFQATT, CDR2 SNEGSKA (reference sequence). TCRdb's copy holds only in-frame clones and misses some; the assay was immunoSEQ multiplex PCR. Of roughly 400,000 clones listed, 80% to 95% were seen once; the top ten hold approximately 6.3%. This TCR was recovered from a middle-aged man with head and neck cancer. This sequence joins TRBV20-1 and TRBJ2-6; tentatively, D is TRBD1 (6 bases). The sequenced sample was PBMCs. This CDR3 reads CSASTGSGANVLTF. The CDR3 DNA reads TGCAGTGCTAGTACAGGGTCTGGGGCCAACGTCCTGACTTTC.